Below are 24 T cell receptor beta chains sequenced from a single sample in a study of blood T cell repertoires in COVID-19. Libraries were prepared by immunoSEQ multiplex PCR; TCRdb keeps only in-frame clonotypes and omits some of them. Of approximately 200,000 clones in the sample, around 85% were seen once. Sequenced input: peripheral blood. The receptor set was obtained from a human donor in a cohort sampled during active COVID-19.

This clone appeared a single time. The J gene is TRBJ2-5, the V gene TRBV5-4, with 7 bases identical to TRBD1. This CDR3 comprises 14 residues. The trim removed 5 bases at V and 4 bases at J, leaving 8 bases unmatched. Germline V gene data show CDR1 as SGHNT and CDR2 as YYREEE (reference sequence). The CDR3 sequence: CASRLRQGSETQYF. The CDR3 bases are TGTGCCAGCAGACTAAGACAGGGTTCAGAGACCCAGTACTTC.

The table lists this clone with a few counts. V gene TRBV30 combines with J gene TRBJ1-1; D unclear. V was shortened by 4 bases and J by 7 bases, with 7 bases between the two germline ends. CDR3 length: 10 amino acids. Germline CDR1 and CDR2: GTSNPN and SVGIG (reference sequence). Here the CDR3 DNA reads TGTGCCTGGATTAAGCTTGAAGCTTTCTTT. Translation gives CAWIKLEAFF.

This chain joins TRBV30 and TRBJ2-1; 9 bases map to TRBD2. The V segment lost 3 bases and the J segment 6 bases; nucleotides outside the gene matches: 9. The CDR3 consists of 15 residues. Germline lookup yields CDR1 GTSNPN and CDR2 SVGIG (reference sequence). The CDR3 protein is CAWRVVREGVNEQFF. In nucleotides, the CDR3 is TGTGCCTGGAGGGTAGTGCGGGAGGGGGTCAATGAGCAGTTCTTC.

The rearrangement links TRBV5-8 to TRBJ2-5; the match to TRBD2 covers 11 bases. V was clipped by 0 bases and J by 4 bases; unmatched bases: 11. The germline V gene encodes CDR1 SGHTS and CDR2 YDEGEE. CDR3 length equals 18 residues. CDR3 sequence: CASSLAPVAGGLRETQYF. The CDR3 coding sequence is TGTGCCAGCAGCTTGGCCCCAGTAGCGGGAGGGCTACGAGAGACCCAGTACTTC.

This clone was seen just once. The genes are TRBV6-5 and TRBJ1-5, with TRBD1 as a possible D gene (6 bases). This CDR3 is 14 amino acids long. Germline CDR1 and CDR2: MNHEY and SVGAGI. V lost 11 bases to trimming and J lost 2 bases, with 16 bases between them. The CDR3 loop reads CAGGKGGGNQPQHF. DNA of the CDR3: TGTGCCGGGGGGAAGGGGGGGGGCAATCAGCCCCAGCATTTT.

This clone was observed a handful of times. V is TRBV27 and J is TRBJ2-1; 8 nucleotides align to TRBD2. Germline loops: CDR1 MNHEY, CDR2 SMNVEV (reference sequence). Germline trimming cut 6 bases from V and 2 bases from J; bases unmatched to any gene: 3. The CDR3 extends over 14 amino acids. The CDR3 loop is CASSEREPYNEQFF. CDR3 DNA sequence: TGTGCCAGCAGCGAGCGGGAGCCCTACAATGAGCAGTTCTTC.

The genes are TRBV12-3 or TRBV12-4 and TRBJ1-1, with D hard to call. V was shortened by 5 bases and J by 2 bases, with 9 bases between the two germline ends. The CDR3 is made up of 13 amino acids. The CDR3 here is CASSEQSNTEAFF. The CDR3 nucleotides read TGTGCCAGCAGTGAACAGAGTAACACTGAAGCTTTCTTT.

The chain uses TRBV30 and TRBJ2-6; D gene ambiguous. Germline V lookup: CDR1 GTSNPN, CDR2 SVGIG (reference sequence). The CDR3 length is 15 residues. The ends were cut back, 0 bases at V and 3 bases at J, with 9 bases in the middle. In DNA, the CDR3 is TGTGCCTGGAGTGTACCTCGGGTTGGGGCCAACGTCCTGACTTTC. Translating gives CAWSVPRVGANVLTF.

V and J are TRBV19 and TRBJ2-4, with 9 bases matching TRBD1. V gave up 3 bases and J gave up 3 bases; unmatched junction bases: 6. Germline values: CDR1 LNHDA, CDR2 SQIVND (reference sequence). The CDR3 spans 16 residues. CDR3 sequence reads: CASSIHRDRVKNIQYF. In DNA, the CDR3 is TGTGCCAGTAGTATCCACCGGGACAGGGTCAAAAACATTCAGTACTTC.

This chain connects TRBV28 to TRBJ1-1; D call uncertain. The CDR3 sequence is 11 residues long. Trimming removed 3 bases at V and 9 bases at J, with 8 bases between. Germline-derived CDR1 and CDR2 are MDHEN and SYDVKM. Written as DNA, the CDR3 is TGTGCCAGCAGTTTGACTGTCCAAGCTTTCTTT. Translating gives CASSLTVQAFF.

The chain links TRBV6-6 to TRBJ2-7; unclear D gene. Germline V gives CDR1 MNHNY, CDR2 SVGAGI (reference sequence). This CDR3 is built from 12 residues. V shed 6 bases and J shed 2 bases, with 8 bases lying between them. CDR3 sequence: CASRSTAYEQYF. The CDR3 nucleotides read TGTGCCAGCAGGTCAACAGCCTACGAGCAGTACTTC.

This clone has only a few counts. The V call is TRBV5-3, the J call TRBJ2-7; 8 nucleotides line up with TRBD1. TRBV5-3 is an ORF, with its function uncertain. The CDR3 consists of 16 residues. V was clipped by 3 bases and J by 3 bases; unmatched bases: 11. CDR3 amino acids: CARSSGTGTGFYEQYF. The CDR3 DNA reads TGTGCCAGAAGCTCGGGCACCGGGACAGGATTCTACGAGCAGTACTTC.

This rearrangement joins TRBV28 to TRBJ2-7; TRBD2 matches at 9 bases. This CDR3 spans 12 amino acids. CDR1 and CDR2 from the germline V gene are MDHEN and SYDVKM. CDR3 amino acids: CVPGLARLEQYF. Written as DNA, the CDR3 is TGTGTACCGGGACTAGCCCGATTAGAGCAGTACTTC.

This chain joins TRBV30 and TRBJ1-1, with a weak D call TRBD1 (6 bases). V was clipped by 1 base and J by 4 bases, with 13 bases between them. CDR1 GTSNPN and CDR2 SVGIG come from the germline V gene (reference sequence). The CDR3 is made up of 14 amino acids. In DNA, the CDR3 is TGTGCCTGGAGTGAGGGGGGGCCCGGCACTGAAGCTTTCTTT. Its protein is CAWSEGGPGTEAFF. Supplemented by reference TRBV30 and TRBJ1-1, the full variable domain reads SQTIHQWPATLVQPVGSPLSLECTVEGTSNPNLYWYRQAAGRGLQLLFYSVGIGQISSEVPQNLSASRPQDRQFILSSKKLLLSDSGFYLCAWSEGGPGTEAFFGQGTRLTVV.

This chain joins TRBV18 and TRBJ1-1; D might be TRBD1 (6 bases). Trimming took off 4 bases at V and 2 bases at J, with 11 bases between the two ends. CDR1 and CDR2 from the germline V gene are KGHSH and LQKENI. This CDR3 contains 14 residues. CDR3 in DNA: TGTGCCAGCTCACTTGGGACAACTAACACTGAAGCTTTCTTT. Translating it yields CASSLGTTNTEAFF.

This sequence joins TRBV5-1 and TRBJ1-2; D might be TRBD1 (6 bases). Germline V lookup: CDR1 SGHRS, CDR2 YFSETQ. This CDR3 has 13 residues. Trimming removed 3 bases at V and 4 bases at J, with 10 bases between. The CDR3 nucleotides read TGCGCCAGCAGCTCTGGACAGACCTATGGCTACACCTTC. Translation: CASSSGQTYGYTF.

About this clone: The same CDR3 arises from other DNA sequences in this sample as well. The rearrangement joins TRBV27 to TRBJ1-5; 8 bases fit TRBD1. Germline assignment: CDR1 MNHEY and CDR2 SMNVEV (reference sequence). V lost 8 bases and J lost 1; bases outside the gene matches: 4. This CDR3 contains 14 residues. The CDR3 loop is CASADRGSNQPQHF. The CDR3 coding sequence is TGTGCCAGCGCAGACAGGGGCAGCAATCAGCCCCAGCATTTT.

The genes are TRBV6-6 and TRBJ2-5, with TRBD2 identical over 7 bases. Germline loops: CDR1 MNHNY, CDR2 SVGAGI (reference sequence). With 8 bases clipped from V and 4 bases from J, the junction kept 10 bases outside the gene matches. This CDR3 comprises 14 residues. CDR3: CASGWRERRETQYF. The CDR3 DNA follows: TGTGCCAGCGGGTGGCGGGAGCGGCGAGAGACCCAGTACTTC.

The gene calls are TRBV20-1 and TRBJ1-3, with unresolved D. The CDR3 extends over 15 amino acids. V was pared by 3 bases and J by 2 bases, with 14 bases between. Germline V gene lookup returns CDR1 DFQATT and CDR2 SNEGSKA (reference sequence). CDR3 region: CSASPEARTGNTIYF. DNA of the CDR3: TGCAGTGCTAGTCCGGAGGCTCGGACTGGAAACACCATATATTTT.

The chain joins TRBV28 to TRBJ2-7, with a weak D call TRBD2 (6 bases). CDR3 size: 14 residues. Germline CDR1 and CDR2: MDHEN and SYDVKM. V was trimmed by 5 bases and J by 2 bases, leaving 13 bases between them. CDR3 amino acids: CASSLPGLPYEQYF. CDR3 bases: TGTGCCAGCAGTCTCCCCGGACTACCCTACGAGCAGTACTTC.

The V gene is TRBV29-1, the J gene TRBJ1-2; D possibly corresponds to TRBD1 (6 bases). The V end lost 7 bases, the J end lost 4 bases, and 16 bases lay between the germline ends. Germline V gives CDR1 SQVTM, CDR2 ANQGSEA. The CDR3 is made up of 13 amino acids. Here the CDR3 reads CSAERLGGYGYTF. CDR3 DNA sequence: TGCAGCGCCGAGAGGTTAGGGGGCTATGGCTACACCTTC.

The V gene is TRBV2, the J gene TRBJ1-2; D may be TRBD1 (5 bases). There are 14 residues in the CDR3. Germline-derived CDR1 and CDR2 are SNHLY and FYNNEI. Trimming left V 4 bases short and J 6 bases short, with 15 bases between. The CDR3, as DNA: TGTGCCAGCAGTGCCCTGGGGAGGGGAGATGGCTACACCTTC. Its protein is CASSALGRGDGYTF.

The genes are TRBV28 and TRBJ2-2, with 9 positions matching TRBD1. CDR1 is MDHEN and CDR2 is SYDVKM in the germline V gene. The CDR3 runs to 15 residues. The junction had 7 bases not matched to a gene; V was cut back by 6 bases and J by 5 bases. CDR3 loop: CASRQNRGRTGELFF. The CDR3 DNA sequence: TGTGCCAGCAGACAAAACAGGGGGCGGACCGGGGAGCTGTTTTTT.

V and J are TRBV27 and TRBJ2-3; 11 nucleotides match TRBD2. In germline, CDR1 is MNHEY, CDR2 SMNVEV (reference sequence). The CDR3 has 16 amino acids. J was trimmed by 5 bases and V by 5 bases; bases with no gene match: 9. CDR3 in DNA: TGTGCCAGCAGTCCAAAACTAGCGGGAGTAGGAGATACGCAGTATTTT. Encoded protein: CASSPKLAGVGDTQYF.